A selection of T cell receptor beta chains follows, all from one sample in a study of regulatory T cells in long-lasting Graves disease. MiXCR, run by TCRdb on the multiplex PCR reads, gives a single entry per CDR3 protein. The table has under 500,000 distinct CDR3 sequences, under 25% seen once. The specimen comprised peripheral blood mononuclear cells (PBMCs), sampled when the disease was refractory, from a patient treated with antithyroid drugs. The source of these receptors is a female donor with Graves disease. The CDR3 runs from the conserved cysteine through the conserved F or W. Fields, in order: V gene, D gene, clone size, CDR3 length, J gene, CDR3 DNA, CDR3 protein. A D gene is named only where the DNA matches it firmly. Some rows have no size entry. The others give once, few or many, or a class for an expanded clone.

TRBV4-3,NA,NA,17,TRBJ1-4,TGCGCCAGCAGCCCCAGCCGCGCCGGGACCCTTGGGGGAAAACTGTTTTTT,CASSPSRAGTLGGKLFF
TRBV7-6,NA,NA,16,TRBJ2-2,TGTGCCAGCAAGCCCCCGGGACACCCGGCCACCGGGGAGCTGTTTTTT,CASKPPGHPATGELFF
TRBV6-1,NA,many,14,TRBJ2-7,TGTGCCAGCAGTCGCCCTACAGGGCCCTACGAGCAGTACTTC,CASSRPTGPYEQYF
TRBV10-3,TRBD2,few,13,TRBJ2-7,TGTGCCACAGAAATGGGAGCGGGAGACGAGCAGTACTTC,CATEMGAGDEQYF
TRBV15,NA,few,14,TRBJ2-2,TGTGCCACCAGCAGTCAAACGAGGATCGGGGAGCTGTTTTTT,CATSSQTRIGELFF
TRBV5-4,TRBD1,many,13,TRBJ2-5,TGTGCCAGCAGCTTCAGGGGGCAGGAGACCCAGTACTTC,CASSFRGQETQYF
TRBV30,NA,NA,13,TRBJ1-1,TGTGCCTGGAAGGGACCCTACCACACTGAAGCTTTCTTT,CAWKGPYHTEAFF
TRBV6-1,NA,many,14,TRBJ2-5,TGTGCCAGCAGCCGATCGGGGGCCATCGGGACCCAGTACTTC,CASSRSGAIGTQYF
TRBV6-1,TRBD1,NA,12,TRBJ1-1,TGTGCCAGCAGTGTAATCACAGGGGGGGCTTTCTTT,CASSVITGGAFF
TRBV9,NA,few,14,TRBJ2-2,TGTGCCAGCAGCGTAGTCGGGGCCTCCGGGGAGCTGTTTTTT,CASSVVGASGELFF
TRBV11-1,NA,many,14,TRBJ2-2,TGTGCCAGCAGCTTCCAGGGGATGTCAGGGGAGCTGTTTTTT,CASSFQGMSGELFF
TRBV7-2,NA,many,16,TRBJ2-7,TGTGCCAGCAGCTCAGGCCCAGGGCCCTTATCCTACGAGCAGTACTTC,CASSSGPGPLSYEQYF
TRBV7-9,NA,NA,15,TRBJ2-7,TGTGCCAGCAGCTTAGCGCACGGGAGCTCCTACGAGCAGTACTTC,CASSLAHGSSYEQYF
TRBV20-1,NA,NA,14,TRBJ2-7,TGCAGTGCCCCCGGTACCCTTAGCTCCTACGAGCAGTACTTC,CSAPGTLSSYEQYF
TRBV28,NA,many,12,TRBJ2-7,TGTGCCAGCAGTTTAGCGGTCGGAGAGCAGTACTTC,CASSLAVGEQYF
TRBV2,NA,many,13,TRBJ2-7,TGTGCCAGCAGTGAAGCACGAGCAATCGAGCAGTACTTC,CASSEARAIEQYF
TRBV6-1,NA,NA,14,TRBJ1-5,TGTGCCAGCAATACCCCCTCCTTTAATCAGCCCCAGCATTTT,CASNTPSFNQPQHF
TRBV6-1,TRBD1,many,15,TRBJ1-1,TGTGCCAGCAGTAGAGACAGGGGGCCGTACACTGAAGCTTTCTTT,CASSRDRGPYTEAFF
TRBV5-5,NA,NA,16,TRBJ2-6,TGTGCCAGCAGCTTGGCCGGTAGAGCTGGGGCCAACGTCCTGACTTTC,CASSLAGRAGANVLTF
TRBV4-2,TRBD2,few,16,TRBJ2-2,TGTGCCAGCAGCCAAGTGGGGGGGAGTGGCACCGGGGAGCTGTTTTTT,CASSQVGGSGTGELFF
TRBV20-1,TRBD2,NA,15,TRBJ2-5,TGCAGTGCTGACCCCCGGACTAGCCCCCAAGAGACCCAGTACTTC,CSADPRTSPQETQYF
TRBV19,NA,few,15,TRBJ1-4,TGTGCCAGTAGTAAATCAGGTGCAACTAATGAAAAACTGTTTTTT,CASSKSGATNEKLFF
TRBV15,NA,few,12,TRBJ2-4,TGTGCCACCAGCAAAATGACCGGCATTCAGTACTTC,CATSKMTGIQYF
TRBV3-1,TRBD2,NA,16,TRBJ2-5,TGTGCCAGCAGCCCAGAGGATAGCGGGAGCTGGGAGACCCAGTACTTC,CASSPEDSGSWETQYF
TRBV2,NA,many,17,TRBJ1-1,TGTGCCAGCAGTGATTACCCTTTAAGCGCTCTTAACACTGAAGCTTTCTTT,CASSDYPLSALNTEAFF
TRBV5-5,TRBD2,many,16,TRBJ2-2,TGTGCCAGCAGGTTAACTAGCGGGAGGGACACCGGGGAGCTGTTTTTT,CASRLTSGRDTGELFF
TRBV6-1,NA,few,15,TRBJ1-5,TGTGCCAGCAGTCCTATATCTATGGGGAATCAGCCCCAGCATTTT,CASSPISMGNQPQHF
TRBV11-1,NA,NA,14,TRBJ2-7,TGTGCCAGCAGCTTTCGGCAGGTATCCTACGAGCAGTACTTC,CASSFRQVSYEQYF
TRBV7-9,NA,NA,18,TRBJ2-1,TGTGCCAGCAGCTTAGGTGTAGGGGTCTCGAGCTCCTACAATGAGCAGTTCTTC,CASSLGVGVSSSYNEQFF
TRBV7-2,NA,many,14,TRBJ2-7,TGTGCCAGCAGCTCCGGGACCCGGGGCGCCGAGCAGTACTTC,CASSSGTRGAEQYF